A selection of T cell receptor beta chains follows, all from one sample in a study of blood T cell repertoires in COVID-19. Sequencing used immunoSEQ multiplex PCR; TCRdb keeps in-frame clones, though not all of them. This sample has over 150,000 clones; around 82% occur once, and the top ten carry 13% to 15%. Sequenced material: peripheral blood. All receptors derive from a man between 18 and 35 years old with active or convalescent COVID-19. The CDR3 runs from the conserved cysteine through the conserved F or W. The D gene is left open where the match is weak.

TRBD1 | TRBJ2-7 | TRBV6-5 | TGTGCCAGCAGTATTACAGACAGGGCCTCCTACGAGCAGTACTTC | CASSITDRASYEQYF
- | TRBJ1-4 | TRBV6-6 | TGTGCCAGCAGCAGAGCAGGGGAAGGGGAAAAACTGTTTTTT | CASSRAGEGEKLFF
- | TRBJ1-1 | TRBV5-1 | TGCGCCAGCAGCTTCAGGGGTACTGAAGCTTTCTTT | CASSFRGTEAFF
TRBD1 | TRBJ1-2 | TRBV7-9 | TGTGCCAGCAGCTTAGGGACAGGCTATGGCTACACCTTC | CASSLGTGYGYTF
TRBD1 | TRBJ2-7 | TRBV3-1/TRBV3-2 | TGTGCCAGCAGCCCCGTCGGGACAGCCTCCTACGAGCAGTACTTC | CASSPVGTASYEQYF
TRBD1 | TRBJ1-4 | TRBV4-2 | TGTGCCAGCAGCCAAACCGGGACAGCAACTAATGAAAAACTGTTTTTT | CASSQTGTATNEKLFF